This passage covers 26 T cell receptor beta chains from one sample sequenced in a study of control samples from healthy donors and cancer patients. TCRdb's table, derived via immunoSEQ multiplex PCR, lists solely in-frame clones and lacks some. The table includes roughly 160,000 clones, approximately 94% detected once. The sample taken for sequencing was PBMCs. The origin of the receptors is a man aged 55-75 years with colorectal cancer.

The chain is built from TRBV6-2 or TRBV6-3 and TRBJ2-7; 7 bases agree with TRBD1. J gave up 3 bases and V 5 bases, and 10 bases lay outside the gene matches. CDR3 length: 15 residues. Germline V gene sequence: CDR1 MNHEY, CDR2 SVGEGT. For the CDR3, the DNA is TGTGCCAGCAGTCTAGGGACAGCTCTCAGCTACGAGCAGTACTTC. Translating gives CASSLGTALSYEQYF.

As regards this clone: In the same sample, other DNA sequences code for this CDR3. The V and J genes are TRBV6-5 and TRBJ2-3, with D unclear. This CDR3 comprises 12 residues. Germline loops: CDR1 MNHEY, CDR2 SVGAGI. Trimming removed 4 bases at V and 2 bases at J, with 4 bases between. The CDR3 nucleotides are TGTGCCAGCAGTTCGTCCACAGATACGCAGTATTTT. This gives the protein CASSSSTDTQYF.

Here the CDR3 reads CASSLVPPAGGLADTQYF. CDR3 sequence (DNA): TGTGCCAGCAGCTTAGTTCCCCCAGCGGGGGGCCTCGCAGATACGCAGTATTTT. The chain recombines TRBV7-9 with TRBJ2-3, with 9 bases identical to TRBD2. V shed 1 base, J shed 4 bases, and the junction held 12 bases outside the gene matches. The CDR3 is 18 amino acids. Per the germline V gene, CDR1 is SEHNR and CDR2 is FQNEAQ (reference sequence). The variable domain in full, with the rest retrieved from reference TRBV7-9 and TRBJ2-3, is DTGVSQNPRHKITKRGQNVTFRCDPISEHNRLYWYRQTLGQGPEFLTYFQNEAQLEKSRLLSDRFSAERPKGSFSTLEIQRTEQGDSAMYLCASSLVPPAGGLADTQYFGPGTRLTVL.

The chain recombines TRBV9 with TRBJ1-6, with D uncertain. This CDR3 is 14 amino acids long. The V gene lost 3 bases and the J gene lost 7 bases, with 11 bases spanning the gap. Germline values: CDR1 SGDLS, CDR2 YYNGEE. DNA of the CDR3: TGTGCCAGCAGCGGCCGGGCCTCGAATTCACCCCTCCACTTT. Protein product: CASSGRASNSPLHF. The full variable domain, its missing parts supplied by reference TRBV9 and TRBJ1-6, is DSGVTQTPKHLITATGQRVTLRCSPRSGDLSVYWYQQSLDQGLQFLIQYYNGEERAKGNILERFSAQQFPDLHSELNLSSLELGDSALYFCASSGRASNSPLHFGNGTRLTVT.

This clone was recorded once. This chain joins TRBV20-1 and TRBJ2-7, with D possibly TRBD2 on 5 matching bases. The CDR3 sequence is 11 residues long. Per the germline V gene, CDR1 is DFQATT and CDR2 is SNEGSKA (reference sequence). V lost 2 bases and J 7 bases, leaving 9 bases between the germline ends. The CDR3 DNA reads TGCAGTGCTAGAAGTGGCGGGGAGCAGTACTTC. Its translation is CSARSGGEQYF.

The CDR3 DNA sequence: TGCGCCAGCAGCTTGGAGGGGGCCGCGAACACCGGGGAGCTGTTTTTT. Amino acid sequence: CASSLEGAANTGELFF. V usage is TRBV5-1 and J usage is TRBJ2-2, with 7 positions matching TRBD1. J was trimmed by 0 bases and V by 0 bases; bases with no gene match: 2. CDR3 length: 16 residues. CDR1 is SGHRS and CDR2 is YFSETQ in the germline V gene.

This sequence joins TRBV6-4 and TRBJ1-5; D possibly corresponds to TRBD1 (6 bases). The V and J ends lost 3 bases and 1 base respectively, with 10 bases between them. Per the germline V gene, CDR1 is MRHNA and CDR2 is SNTAGT. The CDR3 extends over 15 amino acids. The CDR3 DNA follows: TGTGCCAGCAGTGAGCAGGGGTTGAGCAATCAGCCCCAGCATTTT. Encoded protein: CASSEQGLSNQPQHF.

The V and J genes are TRBV7-2 and TRBJ2-5, with 7 positions matching TRBD1. Looked up from germline, CDR1 is SGHTA and CDR2 is FQGNSA. V was pared by 5 bases and J by 5 bases, with 8 bases of the junction left unmatched. The CDR3 totals 14 residues. CDR3: CASSLDRVRETQYF. The CDR3 DNA reads as TGTGCCAGCAGCCTCGACAGGGTGAGGGAGACCCAGTACTTC.

The chain has TRBV9 and TRBJ2-7; D ambiguous. Germline V lookup: CDR1 SGDLS, CDR2 YYNGEE. Trimming stripped 0 bases from V and 1 base from J, with 8 bases between. This CDR3 contains 14 residues. The CDR3 DNA reads as TGTGCCAGCAGCGTAGACACCACGTCCTACGAGCAGTACTTC. Its translation is CASSVDTTSYEQYF.

J is TRBJ1-1 and V is TRBV5-1, with 8 positions matching TRBD1. Germline lookup yields CDR1 SGHRS and CDR2 YFSETQ. V shed 3 bases, J shed 5 bases, and the junction held 6 bases outside the gene matches. CDR3 length: 14 amino acids. The CDR3 is CASSSDRVYTEAFF. The CDR3 region has the DNA TGCGCCAGCAGCTCGGACAGGGTTTATACTGAAGCTTTCTTT.

Worth noting for this clone: Distinct nucleotide sequences in the sample also encode this CDR3. The J gene is TRBJ2-5, the V gene TRBV7-9; no firm D call. CDR1 and CDR2 from the germline V gene are SEHNR and FQNEAQ (reference sequence). The CDR3 contains 12 residues. The V end lost 4 bases, the J end lost 2 bases, and 5 bases lay between the germline ends. The CDR3 sequence is CASSSGQETQYF. Written as DNA, the CDR3 is TGTGCCAGCAGCTCAGGACAAGAGACCCAGTACTTC.

The chain links TRBV7-2 to TRBJ1-4, with TRBD1 as a possible D gene (5 bases). Trimming pared 5 bases from V and 8 bases from J, leaving 18 bases between. Germline loops: CDR1 SGHTA, CDR2 FQGNSA. The CDR3 length is 15 residues. For the CDR3, the DNA is TGTGCCAGCAGCCTACGAACAGGAACAGGAGAAAAACTGTTTTTT. Translation: CASSLRTGTGEKLFF.

The V gene is TRBV6-5, the J gene TRBJ1-2; D possibly corresponds to TRBD1 (6 bases). From germline, CDR1 is MNHEY and CDR2 SVGAGI. Trimming left V 7 bases short and J 7 bases short, with 16 bases between. The CDR3 runs to 13 residues. CDR3 sequence reads: CASTQGGAGGYTF. The DNA of the CDR3 is TGTGCCAGCACCCAAGGGGGGGCAGGTGGCTACACCTTC.

This clone has just one count. V gene TRBV6-5 combines with J gene TRBJ2-7, with D tentatively TRBD1 or TRBD2 (5 bases each). The CDR3 covers 13 residues. V was pared by 5 bases and J by 4 bases, with 12 bases between. Germline assignment: CDR1 MNHEY and CDR2 SVGAGI. The CDR3 region has the DNA TGTGCCAGCAGTACCCGTGGGGGTTACGAGCAGTACTTC. As protein: CASSTRGGYEQYF.

This chain connects TRBV3-1 (or the pseudogene TRBV3-2) to TRBJ2-5; D not certain. The V gene's germline CDR1 is LGHDT and CDR2 YNNKEL (reference sequence). The length of the CDR3 is 12 residues. The V end lost 7 bases, the J end lost 0 bases, and 6 bases lay between the germline ends. The CDR3 bases are TGTGCCAGCACCCGGAACCAAGAGACCCAGTACTTC. The encoded protein is CASTRNQETQYF.

The rearrangement uses TRBV30 and TRBJ2-3; D is unclear. The CDR3 runs 11 residues. V gave up 1 base and J gave up 8 bases, with 7 bases separating them. Per germline, CDR1 GTSNPN and CDR2 SVGIG (reference sequence). The CDR3, as DNA: TGTGCCTGGAGTGGGGCAGGTACGCAGTATTTT. This codes for CAWSGAGTQYF.

V is TRBV21-1 and J is TRBJ2-1; TRBD2, the table's D call, was not compared with the DNA. TRBV21-1 is a listed pseudogene. The CDR3 spans 17 residues. CDR3 bases: TGTGCCACTAAAACCTTCACTAGCGGGGGCTCCTACAATGAGCAGTTCTTC. Protein product: CATKTFTSGGSYNEQFF.

This clone occurred once. The gene calls are TRBV10-2 and TRBJ2-3, with TRBD2 matching over 13 bases. This CDR3 is built from 17 residues. In germline, CDR1 is WSHSY, CDR2 SAAADI. The J segment lost 8 bases and the V segment lost 6 bases, leaving 14 bases of the junction unmatched. CDR3 DNA: TGCGCCAGCAGGAAGGCAACTAGCGGGGGGGCTAAGGGTACGCAGTATTTT. Protein sequence: CASRKATSGGAKGTQYF.

This chain links TRBV21-1 with TRBJ1-1; the D call of TRBD1 is as the table states it, not checked on the DNA. TRBV21-1 is a pseudogene segment. The CDR3 sequence is 14 residues long. CDR3: CASSLDRANTEAFF. For the CDR3, the DNA is TGTGCCAGCAGCCTGGACAGGGCTAACACTGAAGCTTTCTTT.

The chain is built from TRBV9 and TRBJ2-7; 10 bases agree with TRBD2. The CDR3 is 14 residues long. Germline-derived CDR1 and CDR2 are SGDLS and YYNGEE. The V gene end was trimmed by 3 bases and the J gene end by 3 bases; junction bases not matched to a gene: 3. The DNA of the CDR3 is TGTGCCAGCAGCGCCTGGACTAGCGGCTACGAGCAGTACTTC. This gives the protein CASSAWTSGYEQYF.

The CDR3 loop reads CASSSETGFGGTEAFF. CDR3 nucleotides: TGCGCCAGCAGCTCGGAAACAGGGTTTGGGGGTACTGAAGCTTTCTTT. The chain employs TRBV5-1 and TRBJ1-1, with TRBD1 as a possible D gene (6 bases). The CDR3 is 16 amino acids. The ends were cut back, 3 bases at V and 5 bases at J, with 20 bases in the middle. Germline lookup yields CDR1 SGHRS and CDR2 YFSETQ.

The rearrangement uses TRBV30 and TRBJ2-2; D could derive from TRBD1 or TRBD2 (7 bases each). CDR3 length: 16 amino acids. V was shortened by 2 bases and J by 1 base, with 14 bases between the two germline ends. From germline, CDR1 is GTSNPN and CDR2 SVGIG (reference sequence). CDR3 DNA sequence: TGTGCCTGGAGTAAGGGAGGGGGCCAGAACACCGGGGAGCTGTTTTTT. Translation: CAWSKGGGQNTGELFF.

This sequence joins TRBV5-1 and TRBJ2-3; D is unresolved. The CDR3 contains 15 residues. The germline gives CDR1 SGHRS, CDR2 YFSETQ. Trimming removed 3 bases at V and 6 bases at J, with 17 bases between. CDR3 DNA: TGCGCCAGCAGCTCGGACGGGCTCCAATTGGATACGCAGTATTTT. Encoded protein: CASSSDGLQLDTQYF.

The chain is built from TRBV18 and TRBJ1-6; no clear D gene. Trimming pared 1 base from V and 8 bases from J, leaving 9 bases between. Looked up from germline, CDR1 is KGHSH and CDR2 is LQKENI. The CDR3 sequence is 14 residues long. The CDR3 sequence: CASSPRRTDSPLHF. Written as DNA, the CDR3 is TGTGCCAGCTCACCACGAAGAACAGATTCACCCCTCCACTTT.

As concerns this clone: The same CDR3 can be traced to other DNA sequences in this sample. The V and J genes are TRBV18 and TRBJ1-4; tentative D call: TRBD1 (5 bases). This CDR3 is 14 amino acids long. V gave up 3 bases and J gave up 0 bases, with 5 bases separating them. The germline V gene has CDR1 KGHSH and CDR2 LQKENI. CDR3 sequence: CASSPGATNEKLFF. In nucleotides, the CDR3 is TGTGCCAGCTCACCGGGGGCAACTAATGAAAAACTGTTTTTT.

The chain joins TRBV4-1 to TRBJ2-5; a possible D gene is TRBD2 (6 bases). Germline CDR1 is MGHRA and CDR2 is YSYEKL. Trimming stripped 3 bases from V and 5 bases from J, with 13 bases between. The CDR3 length is 14 residues. This CDR3 is CASSQTTSPETQYF. DNA for the CDR3: TGCGCCAGCAGCCAGACGACTAGTCCGGAGACCCAGTACTTC.